These T cell receptor beta chains were read from a single sample in a study of T cell responses to AZD1222 COVID-19 vaccine. The table came from immunoSEQ multiplex PCR; TCRdb's copy has only in-frame clones and leaves some out. The sample contains about 150,000 clones, approximately 90% of which appear only once. Sequenced here: peripheral blood, sampled 28 days after the second AZD1222 dose. All receptors derive from an adult who received the AZD1222 COVID-19 vaccine. Both conserved end residues are part of each CDR3. Fields, in order: J gene, D gene, V gene, CDR3 protein, CDR3 DNA. D genes are given only for firm matches.

TRBJ2-3,NA,TRBV5-6,CASSFDGTQYF,TGTGCCAGCAGCTTTGATGGGACGCAGTATTTT
TRBJ1-1,NA,TRBV5-4,CASRPGGVGEAFF,TGTGCCAGCAGACCCGGGGGGGTCGGTGAAGCTTTCTTT
TRBJ1-4,TRBD1,TRBV5-1,CASSYGTGGGEKLFF,TGCGCCAGCAGCTACGGGACAGGGGGCGGTGAAAAACTGTTTTTT
TRBJ1-1,TRBD1,TRBV13,CASSRGTGWTEAFF,TGTGCCAGCAGCCGAGGGACAGGGTGGACTGAAGCTTTCTTT
TRBJ1-2,NA,TRBV7-9,CASSLGQVYGYTF,TGTGCCAGCAGCTTAGGGCAGGTCTATGGCTACACCTTC
TRBJ1-5,NA,TRBV6-5,CASKPLNSNQPQHF,TGTGCCAGTAAGCCCCTCAATAGCAATCAGCCCCAGCATTTT
TRBJ1-4,TRBD1,TRBV2,CASRAGTGPNEKLFF,TGTGCCAGCAGAGCCGGGACAGGGCCGAATGAAAAACTGTTTTTT
TRBJ2-1,NA,TRBV7-2,CASSGGPSRGDEQFF,TGTGCCAGCAGCGGTGGACCCTCCAGGGGCGATGAGCAGTTCTTC
TRBJ2-5,TRBD2,TRBV5-4,CASSQGTSGGARETQYF,TGTGCCAGCAGCCAAGGGACTAGCGGGGGGGCCAGAGAGACCCAGTACTTC
TRBJ1-2,NA,TRBV16,CASSQFEGKAYGYTF,TGTGCCAGCAGCCAATTTGAAGGGAAGGCCTATGGCTACACCTTC